This TCR beta chain stems from a study of PD-L1 blockade in urothelial cancer. About the research overall: Intravenous atezolizumab, 1,200 mg every 3 weeks, was begun by patients around 2014. Blood samples contained a median about 150,000 T cells. Findings and limits, study-wide: In blood at 3 weeks, tumor-associated clones expanded more among patients with durable benefit.

CDR3 length: 14 residues. The V and J ends lost 5 bases and 3 bases, in that order; junction bases with no gene match: 7. Per the germline V gene, CDR1 is SGHAT and CDR2 is FQNNGV. Urothelial carcinoma in patients was locally advanced or metastatic. In this sample, this clone turned up a few times. Its antigen is not identified. Produced via immunoSEQ multiplex PCR; TCRdb's table is partial and in-frame only. The sample lists around 100,000 clones, approximately 85% occurring once. The sequence derives from a man aged 50-59 years with urothelial cancer. This sample comprised PBMCs, obtained around atezolizumab (anti-PD-L1) treatment. V is TRBV11-2 and J is TRBJ2-7, with 7 bases fitting TRBD2. CDR3 sequence (DNA): TGTGCCAGCAGCCCTCCTAGCGGACTCTACGAGCAGTACTTC. Its translation is CASSPPSGLYEQYF.